The rows below give T cell receptor beta chains drawn from one sample of a study of cytomegalovirus exposure and HLA in healthy donors. The assay was immunoSEQ multiplex PCR, and TCRdb's table has in-frame clones only and misses some. The sample includes roughly 250,000 clones, roughly 86% of them seen just once. The specimen sequenced was PBMCs. The receptor source for this set is a woman aged 30 to 39 in good health and CMV-seropositive. The CDR3 runs from the conserved cysteine through the conserved F or W. The order of the fields is CDR3 length, J gene, V gene, clone size, D gene, CDR3 DNA, CDR3 protein. D genes are given only for firm matches. Clone size appears in some rows only: once, few, many, or a class for an expanded clone.

len: 19; j_gene: TRBJ1-2; v_gene: TRBV12-2; abundance: .; d_gene: .; CDR3nt: TGTGCAAGTCGCTTAGTAGTCCCCTCGAGAGGGACAGGTACGGATGGCTACACCTTC; CDR3aa: CASRLVVPSRGTGTDGYTF
len: 15; j_gene: TRBJ2-7; v_gene: TRBV11-1; abundance: few; d_gene: .; CDR3nt: TGTGCCAGCAGCTACGGAGGGTTGAGCTCCTACGAGCAGTACTTC; CDR3aa: CASSYGGLSSYEQYF
len: 13; j_gene: TRBJ2-1; v_gene: TRBV10-2; abundance: few; d_gene: .; CDR3nt: TGCGCCAGCAGTGATTTGGGGGCCTATGAGCAGTTCTTC; CDR3aa: CASSDLGAYEQFF
len: 16; j_gene: TRBJ2-3; v_gene: TRBV6-6; abundance: .; d_gene: TRBD2; CDR3nt: TGTGCCAGCAGTTACGTCCTAGCGGGAGGAGCAGATACGCAGTATTTT; CDR3aa: CASSYVLAGGADTQYF
len: 14; j_gene: TRBJ1-1; v_gene: TRBV6-6; abundance: .; d_gene: .; CDR3nt: TGTGCCAGCAGTTTGAGCAGGGTGGGGACTGAAGCTTTCTTT; CDR3aa: CASSLSRVGTEAFF
len: 14; j_gene: TRBJ1-2; v_gene: TRBV6-5; abundance: .; d_gene: .; CDR3nt: TGTGCCAGCAGTAAAGGACAGTCCTCCTATGGCTACACCTTC; CDR3aa: CASSKGQSSYGYTF
len: 16; j_gene: TRBJ2-7; v_gene: TRBV18; abundance: few; d_gene: .; CDR3nt: TGTGCCAGCTCCCGGTCGTTACTAGGGATTTCCTACGAGCAGTACTTC; CDR3aa: CASSRSLLGISYEQYF
len: 15; j_gene: TRBJ2-7; v_gene: TRBV7-9; abundance: .; d_gene: TRBD1; CDR3nt: TGTGCCAGCAGCACCACGATGACAGGGAGCTACGAGCAGTACTTC; CDR3aa: CASSTTMTGSYEQYF
len: 14; j_gene: TRBJ2-7; v_gene: TRBV7-9; abundance: .; d_gene: TRBD2; CDR3nt: TGTGCCAGCAGCTTAGTGAGCGGGATCGTCGAGCAGTACTTC; CDR3aa: CASSLVSGIVEQYF
len: 15; j_gene: TRBJ2-1; v_gene: TRBV9; abundance: .; d_gene: TRBD2; CDR3nt: TGTGCCAGCAGCCAGCGGGACCCCTCCTACAATGAGCAGTTCTTC; CDR3aa: CASSQRDPSYNEQFF
len: 15; j_gene: TRBJ1-2; v_gene: TRBV19; abundance: .; d_gene: .; CDR3nt: TGTGCCAGTAGTATCTCATCCAGGACTAACTATGGCTACACCTTC; CDR3aa: CASSISSRTNYGYTF
len: 20; j_gene: TRBJ2-7; v_gene: TRBV28; abundance: .; d_gene: TRBD2; CDR3nt: TGTGCCAGCAGGTGGACGGCGGGAGCCCAGATCACACCGAGCTCCTACGAGCAGTACTTC; CDR3aa: CASRWTAGAQITPSSYEQYF
len: 16; j_gene: TRBJ2-1; v_gene: TRBV10-3; abundance: .; d_gene: TRBD2; CDR3nt: TGTGCCATCAGTGAGTCGTCGGCGGGAGGGCCGGGTGAGCAGTTCTTC; CDR3aa: CAISESSAGGPGEQFF
len: 13; j_gene: TRBJ2-1; v_gene: TRBV4-1; abundance: few; d_gene: TRBD1; CDR3nt: TGCGCCAGCAGCCAAGAAACCCGGACAGGGAAGTTCTTC; CDR3aa: CASSQETRTGKFF
len: 14; j_gene: TRBJ2-7; v_gene: TRBV7-8; abundance: .; d_gene: TRBD2; CDR3nt: TGTGCCAGCAGTTTTAGCGGGCTTTCCTACGAGCAGTACTTC; CDR3aa: CASSFSGLSYEQYF
len: 13; j_gene: TRBJ2-1; v_gene: TRBV18; abundance: .; d_gene: .; CDR3nt: TGTGCCAGCTCACCAGTTGCCGGCAATGAGCAGTTCTTC; CDR3aa: CASSPVAGNEQFF
len: 15; j_gene: TRBJ2-3; v_gene: TRBV5-1; abundance: .; d_gene: .; CDR3nt: TGCGCCAGCCTAAACGGGTCCGAAAACACAGATACGCAGTATTTT; CDR3aa: CASLNGSENTDTQYF
len: 15; j_gene: TRBJ2-1; v_gene: TRBV25-1; abundance: .; d_gene: TRBD2; CDR3nt: TGTGCCAGCAGTGAATGGAGCGGGAGTATAAATGAGCAGTTCTTC; CDR3aa: CASSEWSGSINEQFF
len: 13; j_gene: TRBJ1-2; v_gene: TRBV27; abundance: .; d_gene: .; CDR3nt: TGTGCCAGCAGTTTAGACAGCAACTATGGCTACACCTTC; CDR3aa: CASSLDSNYGYTF
len: 14; j_gene: TRBJ2-5; v_gene: TRBV19; abundance: .; d_gene: .; CDR3nt: TGTGCCAGTAGCCATGGGCCGATACAAGAGACCCAGTACTTC; CDR3aa: CASSHGPIQETQYF
len: 16; j_gene: TRBJ2-3; v_gene: TRBV6-4; abundance: many; d_gene: TRBD2; CDR3nt: TGTGCCAGCAGTGACTCAACTAGCGGGAGCACAGATACGCAGTATTTT; CDR3aa: CASSDSTSGSTDTQYF
len: 19; j_gene: TRBJ2-7; v_gene: TRBV6-8; abundance: once; d_gene: TRBD2; CDR3nt: TGTGTCGCGTCCGGTTCGGTGGAGGCGGGAGGGCCCTCTCTACACGAGCAGTACTTC; CDR3aa: CVASGSVEAGGPSLHEQYF
len: 17; j_gene: TRBJ2-3; v_gene: TRBV18; abundance: .; d_gene: TRBD2; CDR3nt: TGTGCCAGCTCACCGCGAGTTACGACTAGCGGGATGGATACGCAGTATTTT; CDR3aa: CASSPRVTTSGMDTQYF
len: 15; j_gene: TRBJ2-1; v_gene: TRBV4-1; abundance: .; d_gene: TRBD1; CDR3nt: TGCGCCAGCAGCCCCTTTCCGGGACAGGGGAATGAGCAGTTCTTC; CDR3aa: CASSPFPGQGNEQFF
len: 13; j_gene: TRBJ1-5; v_gene: TRBV2; abundance: once; d_gene: .; CDR3nt: TGTGCCAGCAGTGTTCAGACAAATCAGCCCCAGCATTTT; CDR3aa: CASSVQTNQPQHF
len: 14; j_gene: TRBJ2-7; v_gene: TRBV19; abundance: few; d_gene: .; CDR3nt: TGTGCCAGTAGTGGGACTTCTTGGGGATACGAGCAGTACTTC; CDR3aa: CASSGTSWGYEQYF
len: 13; j_gene: TRBJ1-2; v_gene: TRBV19; abundance: .; d_gene: .; CDR3nt: TGTGCCAGTAGTATGACAACGAACTATGGCTACACCTTC; CDR3aa: CASSMTTNYGYTF
len: 15; j_gene: TRBJ2-7; v_gene: TRBV7-2; abundance: .; d_gene: TRBD2; CDR3nt: TGTGCCAGCAGCTCAATTTCCGGGAGCGGGATCGAGCAGTACTTC; CDR3aa: CASSSISGSGIEQYF
len: 15; j_gene: TRBJ1-2; v_gene: TRBV11-3; abundance: .; d_gene: .; CDR3nt: TGTGCCAGCAGCCCACGGAAAGGGGAACTCTATGGCTACACCTTC; CDR3aa: CASSPRKGELYGYTF
len: 16; j_gene: TRBJ2-7; v_gene: TRBV7-9; abundance: .; d_gene: TRBD2; CDR3nt: TGTGCCAGCAGCTTATTAGAGCTAGCGGGAGCCTACGAGCAGTACTTC; CDR3aa: CASSLLELAGAYEQYF
len: 16; j_gene: TRBJ2-2; v_gene: TRBV14; abundance: .; d_gene: TRBD2; CDR3nt: TGTGCCAGCAGCCAAGGACTAGCGGGATTTACCGGGGAGCTGTTTTTT; CDR3aa: CASSQGLAGFTGELFF
len: 13; j_gene: TRBJ2-5; v_gene: TRBV5-6; abundance: .; d_gene: .; CDR3nt: TGTGCCAGCAGCTTGGGCAGGGTTGGGACCCAGTACTTC; CDR3aa: CASSLGRVGTQYF
len: 17; j_gene: TRBJ2-1; v_gene: TRBV7-8; abundance: .; d_gene: TRBD2; CDR3nt: TGTGCCAGCAGCTTAGGGCACTCCGGGACTACCTACAATGAGCAGTTCTTC; CDR3aa: CASSLGHSGTTYNEQFF
len: 14; j_gene: TRBJ2-2; v_gene: TRBV7-9; abundance: .; d_gene: .; CDR3nt: TGTGCCAGCAGCTTCGAAGGGAGGACCGGGGAGCTGTTTTTT; CDR3aa: CASSFEGRTGELFF
len: 13; j_gene: TRBJ1-1; v_gene: TRBV29-1; abundance: .; d_gene: TRBD1; CDR3nt: TGCAGCGTTTCACAGGGGGGGAACACTGAAGCTTTCTTT; CDR3aa: CSVSQGGNTEAFF
len: 14; j_gene: TRBJ2-7; v_gene: TRBV27; abundance: .; d_gene: TRBD2; CDR3nt: TGTGCCAGTAGACTTTCAACTAGCGCCTACGAGCAGTACTTC; CDR3aa: CASRLSTSAYEQYF
len: 16; j_gene: TRBJ2-2; v_gene: TRBV7-9; abundance: .; d_gene: TRBD1; CDR3nt: TGTGCCAGCAGCTTAGAGACAGGGTTACTCACCGGGGAGCTGTTTTTT; CDR3aa: CASSLETGLLTGELFF
len: 17; j_gene: TRBJ1-1; v_gene: TRBV13; abundance: .; d_gene: .; CDR3nt: TGTGCCAGCAGCCTATTTCCGGGAAGGGGGATGAACACTGAAGCTTTCTTT; CDR3aa: CASSLFPGRGMNTEAFF
len: 16; j_gene: TRBJ2-5; v_gene: TRBV6-1; abundance: .; d_gene: TRBD1; CDR3nt: TGTGCCAGCAGTGAGGGTGGACAGGGCGTCCAAGAGACCCAGTACTTC; CDR3aa: CASSEGGQGVQETQYF
len: 14; j_gene: TRBJ2-3; v_gene: TRBV28; abundance: once; d_gene: .; CDR3nt: TGTGCCAGCAGTCCCGACAGAAGCACAGATACGCAGTATTTT; CDR3aa: CASSPDRSTDTQYF
len: 15; j_gene: TRBJ1-2; v_gene: TRBV6-5; abundance: .; d_gene: .; CDR3nt: TGTGCCAGCAGTTACCTACCTACAGGGAACTATGGCTACACCTTC; CDR3aa: CASSYLPTGNYGYTF
len: 15; j_gene: TRBJ2-7; v_gene: TRBV7-9; abundance: .; d_gene: .; CDR3nt: TGTGCCAGCAGTAGCCCCCGGACAGTGGCGTACGAGCAGTACTTC; CDR3aa: CASSSPRTVAYEQYF
len: 13; j_gene: TRBJ1-2; v_gene: TRBV29-1; abundance: .; d_gene: .; CDR3nt: TGCAGCGTTCGGGGGGCCCTTTACTATGGCTACACCTTC; CDR3aa: CSVRGALYYGYTF
len: 17; j_gene: TRBJ2-3; v_gene: TRBV7-9; abundance: once; d_gene: .; CDR3nt: TGTGCCAGCAGCTTATTTTTCGGGATCGGGGGCACAGATACGCAGTATTTT; CDR3aa: CASSLFFGIGGTDTQYF
len: 17; j_gene: TRBJ1-5; v_gene: TRBV7-8; abundance: .; d_gene: TRBD1; CDR3nt: TGTGCCAGCAGCCCTCGGACAGGGGGCGCGAGGGATCAGCCCCAGCATTTT; CDR3aa: CASSPRTGGARDQPQHF
len: 19; j_gene: TRBJ2-1; v_gene: TRBV7-9; abundance: .; d_gene: TRBD1; CDR3nt: TGTGCCAGCAGCCCTACCCCCTGGACAGGGCTAAGCTCCTACAATGAGCAGTTCTTC; CDR3aa: CASSPTPWTGLSSYNEQFF
len: 14; j_gene: TRBJ2-7; v_gene: TRBV6-1; abundance: .; d_gene: .; CDR3nt: TGTGCCAGCAGGCATCCAGGAGGGTCCTACGAGCAGTACTTC; CDR3aa: CASRHPGGSYEQYF
len: 14; j_gene: TRBJ2-1; v_gene: TRBV6-1; abundance: .; d_gene: TRBD2; CDR3nt: TGTGCCCACTCCGGGACTAGCGGGAGTTATGAGCAGTTCTTC; CDR3aa: CAHSGTSGSYEQFF
len: 14; j_gene: TRBJ2-7; v_gene: TRBV4-1; abundance: .; d_gene: .; CDR3nt: TGCGCCAGCAGCCACCCAGGAGGGGCCTACGAGCAGTACTTC; CDR3aa: CASSHPGGAYEQYF
len: 17; j_gene: TRBJ1-4; v_gene: TRBV23-1; abundance: once; d_gene: TRBD1; CDR3nt: TGCGCCCACAAGCCATATCGGACAGGAAAGGGGTCCGAAAAACTGTTTTTT; CDR3aa: CAHKPYRTGKGSEKLFF
len: 14; j_gene: TRBJ2-2; v_gene: TRBV27; abundance: .; d_gene: .; CDR3nt: TGTGCCAGCAGTTTGCCTACCCGATTCGGGGAGCTGTTTTTT; CDR3aa: CASSLPTRFGELFF
len: 14; j_gene: TRBJ1-2; v_gene: TRBV10-3; abundance: .; d_gene: TRBD1; CDR3nt: TGTGCCATCAGTGAGCAGGGGGCGGGCTATGGCTACACCTTC; CDR3aa: CAISEQGAGYGYTF
len: 16; j_gene: TRBJ2-7; v_gene: TRBV14; abundance: .; d_gene: .; CDR3nt: TGTGCCAGCAGCCCACTCCTGGGAGAAGGGCGCGACGAGCAGTACTTC; CDR3aa: CASSPLLGEGRDEQYF
len: 14; j_gene: TRBJ1-5; v_gene: TRBV25-1; abundance: .; d_gene: .; CDR3nt: TGTGCCAGCAGTGAATATGGGGGGATTGAGCCCCAGCATTTT; CDR3aa: CASSEYGGIEPQHF